This T cell receptor (beta chain) was obtained from a study of cytomegalovirus exposure and HLA in healthy donors. Study-level information: A prior study identified 117 million unique TCR beta sequences from 200 million or so T cells. Study results and limitations: A further, later analysis showed that HLA-associated TCR beta chains (compared with equally common others) were more clonally expanded.

Amplification used 60 Vbeta primers and 13 Jbeta primers. Sequencing was performed with immunoSEQ multiplex PCR; in TCRdb, only in-frame clones are kept and a portion is missing. Counted here are approximately 150,000 clones, 70% to 80% occurring once; the ten biggest clones make up approximately 1.3%. Per the germline V gene, CDR1 is MNHEY and CDR2 is SMNVEV (reference sequence). The CDR3 has 15 amino acids. Trimming took 3 bases from V and 5 from J, leaving 17 bases between them. Of note for this clone: Its antigen is as yet unknown.

This clonotype was obtained from a man in his sixties in good health and CMV-seronegative. The sequenced sample was PBMCs. The chain couples TRBV27 to TRBJ2-7; D may be TRBD2 (5 bases). CDR3 amino acids: CASSFAGLGPNEQYF. For the CDR3, the DNA is TGTGCCAGCAGTTTTGCTGGACTGGGCCCAAACGAGCAGTACTTC.